This TCR beta chain came from a study of T cell responses to AZD1222 COVID-19 vaccine. A remark on this clone: What it binds is unknown.

Study findings and constraints: Dominant at 160-218 and 743-854, vaccine-associated CD4 TCRs also spanned spike. After two AZD1222 doses, spike-specific TCR breadth and depth rose versus day 0. Nearly half of spike-specific TCRs reportedly target variant regions that are unmutated in the B.1.351 and B.1.1.7 variants. Clonal diversity may have been underestimated in mostly white British donors.

The table came from immunoSEQ multiplex PCR; TCRdb's copy has only in-frame clones and leaves some out. The profile shows about 120,000 clones, approximately 85% of them singletons. The CDR3 totals 14 residues. CDR1 and CDR2 (germline): MNHEY, SVGEGT. V was shortened by 2 bases and J by 4 bases, with 11 bases between the two germline ends. The specimen comprised peripheral blood, sampled on day 0 of MenACWY control vaccination. This chain connects TRBV6-2 or TRBV6-3 to TRBJ1-1, with unresolved D. The sequence came from an adult in good health. CDR3 nucleotides: TGTGCCAGCAGTTACAAGCCGGGAGTCACTGAAGCTTTCTTT. It specifies CASSYKPGVTEAFF.